The clone carrying this TCR beta chain was seen ten or more times. No antigen is known for it. CDR1 and CDR2 from the germline V gene are DFQATT and SNEGSKA (reference sequence). The CDR3 runs to 13 residues. Trimming stripped 1 base from V and 4 bases from J, with 10 bases between. These data are taken from a study of CD8 T cells in ankylosing spondylitis. Study-level results: Reportedly, significant enrichment of disease-linked clones occurred in matched ankylosing spondylitis synovial fluid.

TCRdb ran MiXCR on the 5' RACE reads and lists one entry per CDR3 protein. There are some 270,000 distinct CDR3 sequences in the sample; roughly a third occur only once, and about 4% lies in the top ten. The clonotype was recovered from a male donor with ankylosing spondylitis or in good health (not recorded which). The chain is built from TRBV20-1 and TRBJ2-5; D is perhaps TRBD1 or TRBD2 (5 bases each). Sample: blood, either unsorted or a sorted T cell fraction (not recorded which). This chain's CDR3 is CSARVAGRETQYF. CDR3 DNA sequence: TGCAGTGCTAGAGTGGCAGGGAGAGAGACCCAGTACTTC.